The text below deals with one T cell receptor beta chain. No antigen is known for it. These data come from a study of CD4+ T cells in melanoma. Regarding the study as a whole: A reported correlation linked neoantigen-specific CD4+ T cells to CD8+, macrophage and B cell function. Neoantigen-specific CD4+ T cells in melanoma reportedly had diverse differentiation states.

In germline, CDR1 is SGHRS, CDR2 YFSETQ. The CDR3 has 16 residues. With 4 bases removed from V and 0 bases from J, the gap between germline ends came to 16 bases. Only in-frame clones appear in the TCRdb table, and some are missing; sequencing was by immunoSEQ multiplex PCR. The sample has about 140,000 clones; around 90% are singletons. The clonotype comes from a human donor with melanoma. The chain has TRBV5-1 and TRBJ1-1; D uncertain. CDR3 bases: TGCGCCAGCAGCGTCGGCCTGAGGGATATGAACACTGAAGCTTTCTTT. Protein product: CASSVGLRDMNTEAFF.